These T cell receptor beta chains were read from a single sample in a study of shared clonotypes between healthy human individuals. Clones were sequenced by immunoSEQ multiplex PCR, and TCRdb holds only the in-frame ones, with some missing. This repertoire shows approximately 460,000 clones, about 74% found once; its top ten account for 12%. The specimen sequenced was PBMCs. The receptors shown here come from a woman aged 40 to 49 in good health. Some clones in this sample may be carry-over from other donors' samples. Both conserved end residues are part of each CDR3.

cdr3_aa,j_call,v_call
CASSFRDRQFQETQYF,TRBJ2-5,TRBV21-1
CASSTGGSGANVLTF,TRBJ2-6,TRBV7-3
CASSIGLADNEQFF,TRBJ2-1,TRBV4-2
CASSEFMADTQYF,TRBJ2-3,TRBV25-1
CASSLVSADTGELFF,TRBJ2-2,TRBV5-1
CASSPKGGSGNTIYF,TRBJ1-3,TRBV18
CASSLSGTALSGNTIYF,TRBJ1-3,TRBV4-3
CASSLSYSGNTIYF,TRBJ1-3,TRBV11-2
CASSKKMGLAGPERWNEQFF,TRBJ2-1,TRBV5-1
CATSRESRAGHEQYF,TRBJ2-7,TRBV15
CAGSLAGFNTEAFF,TRBJ1-1,TRBV5-1
CASSHRQRAETQYF,TRBJ2-5,TRBV4-3
CASSSPPEPQHF,TRBJ1-5,TRBV6-5
CASSLASGPYEQYF,TRBJ2-7,TRBV11-2
CASTGRDLFRAYF,TRBJ2-7,TRBV28
CSVEEQGRHQLLHEQYF,TRBJ2-7,TRBV29-1